This entry is about one T cell receptor (beta chain). The antigen is not known. These data are taken from a study of cytomegalovirus exposure and HLA in healthy donors. With 60 Vbeta and 13 Jbeta primers, the PCR was carried out. Produced via immunoSEQ multiplex PCR; TCRdb's table is partial and in-frame only. There are more than 95,000 clones in the sample, with around 3.2% held by the top ten. Study conclusions and caveats: In vitro confirmation showed three CMV-associated chains to be CMV antigen specific. Reported performance of the classifier showed diagnosis of cytomegalovirus status with high specificity and sensitivity.

The CDR3 is made up of 13 amino acids. The germline CDR1 and CDR2 sequences are SEHNR and FQNEAQ (reference sequence). With 1 base removed from V and 1 base from J, the gap between germline ends came to 5 bases. V gene TRBV7-9 combines with J gene TRBJ2-7, with no clear D. The sequenced material came from PBMCs. This TCR came from a man aged 35 to 55 in good health and CMV-seronegative. CDR3 sequence reads: CASSLDHSYEQYF. The CDR3 nucleotides are TGTGCCAGCAGCTTAGATCATTCCTACGAGCAGTACTTC.